The clone carrying this T cell receptor (beta chain) was observed many times. The data stem from a study of T cells after yellow fever vaccination. Study-level information: Some fractions had low cell numbers, and these were prepared with SMART-Seq v4 Ultra Low Input.

The TCR cDNA carried a universal primer site and UMIs from 5'RACE template switching. From the 5' RACE reads, TCRdb called clonotypes with MiXCR, one entry per CDR3 protein. The data hold 200,000 to 300,000 distinct CDR3 sequences, with 10% to 15% observed a single time. The sequence came from a man aged 25-45 years who received the YFV17D yellow fever vaccine. Here the sequenced sample was CD4+ T cells sorted from PBMCs, taken 45 days after the yellow fever booster vaccination.

CDR3 loop: CASSYGVAGGNQPQHF. The CDR3 bases are TGTGCCAGCAGTTACGGGGTGGCGGGGGGCAATCAGCCCCAGCATTTT. The rearrangement uses TRBV6-5 and TRBJ1-5, with D tentatively TRBD1 (5 bases). The germline V and J ends were trimmed by 2 bases and 2 bases, with 13 bases remaining between them. Per germline, CDR1 MNHEY and CDR2 SVGAGI. The CDR3 totals 16 residues.